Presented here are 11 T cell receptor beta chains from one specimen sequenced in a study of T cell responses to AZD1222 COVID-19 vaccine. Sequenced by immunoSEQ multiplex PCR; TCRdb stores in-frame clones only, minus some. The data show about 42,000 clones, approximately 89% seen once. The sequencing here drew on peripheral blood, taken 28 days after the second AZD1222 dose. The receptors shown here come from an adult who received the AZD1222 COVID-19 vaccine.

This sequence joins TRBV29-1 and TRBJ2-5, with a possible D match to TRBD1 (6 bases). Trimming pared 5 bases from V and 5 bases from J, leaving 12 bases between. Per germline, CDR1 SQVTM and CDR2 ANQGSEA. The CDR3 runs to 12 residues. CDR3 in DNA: TGCAGCGTTTCACAGGGTGGCGAGACCCAGTACTTC. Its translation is CSVSQGGETQYF. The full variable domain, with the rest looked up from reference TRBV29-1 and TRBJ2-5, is SAVISQKPSRDICQRGTSLTIQCQVDSQVTMMFWYRQQPGQSLTLIATANQGSEATYESGFVIDKFPISRPNLTFSTLTVSNMSPEDSSIYLCSVSQGGETQYFGPGTRLLVL.

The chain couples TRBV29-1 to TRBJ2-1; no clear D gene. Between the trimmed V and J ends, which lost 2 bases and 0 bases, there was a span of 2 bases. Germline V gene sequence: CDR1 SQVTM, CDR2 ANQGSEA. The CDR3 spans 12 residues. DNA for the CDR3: TGCAGCGTTGAAACCTCCTACAATGAGCAGTTCTTC. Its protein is CSVETSYNEQFF.

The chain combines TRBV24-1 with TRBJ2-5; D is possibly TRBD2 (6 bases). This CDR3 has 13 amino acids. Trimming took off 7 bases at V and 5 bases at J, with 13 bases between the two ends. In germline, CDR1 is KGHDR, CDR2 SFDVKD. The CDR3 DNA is TGTGCCACCAGCCCAGACAGCGGGGAGACCCAGTACTTC. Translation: CATSPDSGETQYF.

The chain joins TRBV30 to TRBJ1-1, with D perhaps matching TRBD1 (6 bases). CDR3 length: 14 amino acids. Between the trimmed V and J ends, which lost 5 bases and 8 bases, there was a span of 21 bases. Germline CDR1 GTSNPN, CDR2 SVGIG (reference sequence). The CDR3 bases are TGTGCCTGGGCGCCGGGGGCGGGGCACTGGGAAGCTTTCTTT. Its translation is CAWAPGAGHWEAFF.

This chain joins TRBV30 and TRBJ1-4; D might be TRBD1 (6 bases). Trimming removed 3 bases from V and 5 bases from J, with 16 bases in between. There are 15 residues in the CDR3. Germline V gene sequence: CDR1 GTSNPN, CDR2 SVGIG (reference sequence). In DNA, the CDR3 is TGTGCCTGGAGAGGGGGAGGGCTTAAGAATGAAAAACTGTTTTTT. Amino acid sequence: CAWRGGGLKNEKLFF. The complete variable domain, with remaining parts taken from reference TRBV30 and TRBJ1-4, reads SQTIHQWPATLVQPVGSPLSLECTVEGTSNPNLYWYRQAAGRGLQLLFYSVGIGQISSEVPQNLSASRPQDRQFILSSKKLLLSDSGFYLCAWRGGGLKNEKLFFGSGTQLSVL.

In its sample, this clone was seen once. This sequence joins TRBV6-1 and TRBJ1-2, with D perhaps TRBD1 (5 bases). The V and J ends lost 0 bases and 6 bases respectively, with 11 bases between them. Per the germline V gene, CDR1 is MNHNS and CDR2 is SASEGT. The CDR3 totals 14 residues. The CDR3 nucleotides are TGTGCCAGCAGTGAAGCAAGGCAGGGTCATGGCTACACCTTC. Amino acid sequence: CASSEARQGHGYTF.

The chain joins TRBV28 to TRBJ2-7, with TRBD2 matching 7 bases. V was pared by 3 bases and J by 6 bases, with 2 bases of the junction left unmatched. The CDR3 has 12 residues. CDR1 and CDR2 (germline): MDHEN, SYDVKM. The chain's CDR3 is CASSLREGEQYF. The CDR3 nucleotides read TGTGCCAGCAGTTTGAGGGAGGGCGAGCAGTACTTC.

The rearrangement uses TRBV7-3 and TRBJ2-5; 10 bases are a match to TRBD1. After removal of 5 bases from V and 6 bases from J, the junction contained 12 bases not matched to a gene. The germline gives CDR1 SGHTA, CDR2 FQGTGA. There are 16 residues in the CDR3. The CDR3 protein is CASSQTGGGGQQTQYF. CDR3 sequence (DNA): TGTGCCAGCAGCCAGACAGGGGGCGGCGGTCAGCAGACCCAGTACTTC. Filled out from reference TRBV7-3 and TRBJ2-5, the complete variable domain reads GAGVSQTPSNKVTEKGKYVELRCDPISGHTALYWYRQSLGQGPEFLIYFQGTGAADDSGLPNDRFFAVRPEGSVSTLKIQRTERGDSAVYLCASSQTGGGGQQTQYFGPGTRLLVL.

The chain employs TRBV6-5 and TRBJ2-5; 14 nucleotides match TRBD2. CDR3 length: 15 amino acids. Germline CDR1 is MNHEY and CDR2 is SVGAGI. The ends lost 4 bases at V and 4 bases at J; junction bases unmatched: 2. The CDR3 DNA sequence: TGTGCCAGCAGTTTTGGACTAGCGGGAGGAGAGACCCAGTACTTC. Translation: CASSFGLAGGETQYF.

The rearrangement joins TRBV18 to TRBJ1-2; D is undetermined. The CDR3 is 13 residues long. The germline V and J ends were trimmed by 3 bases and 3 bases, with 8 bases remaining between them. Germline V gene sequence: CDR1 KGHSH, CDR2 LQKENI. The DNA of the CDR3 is TGTGCCAGCTCACCCCGAATAGACTATGGCTACACCTTC. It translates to CASSPRIDYGYTF.

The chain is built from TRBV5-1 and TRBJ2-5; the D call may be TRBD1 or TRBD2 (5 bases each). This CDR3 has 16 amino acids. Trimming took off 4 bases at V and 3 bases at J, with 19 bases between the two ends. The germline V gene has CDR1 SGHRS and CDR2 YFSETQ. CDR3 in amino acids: CASSPGSVRGEETQYF. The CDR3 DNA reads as TGCGCCAGCAGCCCAGGAAGTGTGCGAGGGGAAGAGACCCAGTACTTC.